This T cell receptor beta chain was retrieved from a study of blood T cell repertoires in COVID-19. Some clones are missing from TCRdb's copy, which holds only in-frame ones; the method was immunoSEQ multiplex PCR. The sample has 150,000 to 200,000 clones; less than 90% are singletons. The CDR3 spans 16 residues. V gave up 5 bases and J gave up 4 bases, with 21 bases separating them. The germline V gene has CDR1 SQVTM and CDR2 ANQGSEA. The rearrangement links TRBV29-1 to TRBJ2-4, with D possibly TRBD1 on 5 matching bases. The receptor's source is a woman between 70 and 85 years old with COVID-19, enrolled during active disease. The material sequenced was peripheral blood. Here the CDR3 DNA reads TGCAGCGTTACCCTTTTAGCAGGGTTGGGGAAAAACATTCAGTACTTC. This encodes CSVTLLAGLGKNIQYF. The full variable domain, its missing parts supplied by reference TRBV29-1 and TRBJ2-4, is SAVISQKPSRDICQRGTSLTIQCQVDSQVTMMFWYRQQPGQSLTLIATANQGSEATYESGFVIDKFPISRPNLTFSTLTVSNMSPEDSSIYLCSVTLLAGLGKNIQYFGAGTRLSVL.